A single sample is the source of the 20 T cell receptor beta chains below, sequenced in a study of OX40 agonist ivuxolimab in advanced cancers. TCRdb keeps only in-frame clones here, not all; method: immunoSEQ multiplex PCR. The sample contains 57,000 or so clones, approximately 92% of which appear only once. The input for sequencing was CD4+ or CD8+ T cells sorted from blood, taken in a trial of the OX40 agonist ivuxolimab. The receptors come from an adult with an advanced solid tumor such as melanoma, head and neck, liver or kidney cancer.

This clone was recorded once. The chain links TRBV11-3 to TRBJ1-1; D gene ambiguous. The CDR3 loop spans 13 amino acids. The V end lost 1 base, the J end lost 0 bases, and 3 bases lay between the germline ends. Per germline, CDR1 SGHNT and CDR2 YENEEA. In nucleotides, the CDR3 is TGTGCCAGCAGCTTAGTCATGAACACTGAAGCTTTCTTT. Translated, it gives CASSLVMNTEAFF.

The rearrangement joins TRBV6-6 to TRBJ1-2; 7 nucleotides match TRBD1. CDR1 and CDR2 (germline): MNHNY, SVGAGI (reference sequence). This CDR3 is built from 13 residues. V shed 4 bases and J 5 bases; nucleotides not matched to a gene: 4. The CDR3 nucleotides are TGTGCCAGCAGTTTGGACAGGTATTATGGCTACACCTTC. As protein: CASSLDRYYGYTF.

The chain has TRBV5-6 and TRBJ1-2; D is unresolved. The V end lost 2 bases, the J end lost 6 bases, and 11 bases lay between the germline ends. Germline V gene data show CDR1 as SGHDT and CDR2 as YYEEEE. The CDR3 consists of 13 residues. This chain's CDR3 is CASSFLQVDGYTF. In nucleotides, the CDR3 is TGTGCCAGCAGCTTCCTTCAAGTTGATGGCTACACCTTC.

The V and J genes are TRBV5-1 and TRBJ1-1; TRBD1 agrees at 7 bases. The CDR3 covers 14 residues. Germline V gene lookup returns CDR1 SGHRS and CDR2 YFSETQ. Losses at the gene ends were 5 bases for V and 6 bases for J; bases not matched to a gene: 10. The CDR3 region has the DNA TGCGCCAGCAGTCGTACAGGGGACCCCTCTGAAGCTTTCTTT. It encodes CASSRTGDPSEAFF.

This rearrangement joins TRBV5-4 to TRBJ2-7; D may be TRBD1 (6 bases). The CDR3 has 14 amino acids. Deletions cut 2 bases from V and 2 bases from J, with 11 bases between. Germline lookup yields CDR1 SGHNT and CDR2 YYREEE (reference sequence). CDR3 DNA sequence: TGTGCCAGCAGCTTAGATGGACAGACCTACGAGCAGTACTTC. Residues: CASSLDGQTYEQYF.

The rearrangement links TRBV5-4 to TRBJ2-3; D perhaps matches TRBD1 (5 bases). V gave up 0 bases and J gave up 1 base, with 9 bases separating them. This CDR3 region has 15 residues. From germline, CDR1 is SGHNT and CDR2 YYREEE (reference sequence). The CDR3 is CASSLEAGRTDTQYF. The CDR3 nucleotides read TGTGCCAGCAGCTTGGAGGCAGGGCGCACAGATACGCAGTATTTT.

This chain connects TRBV6-1 to TRBJ1-3; tentatively, D is TRBD1 (6 bases). There are 15 residues in the CDR3. Per the germline V gene, CDR1 is MNHNS and CDR2 is SASEGT. Trimming shortened V by 3 bases and J by 4 bases, and 13 bases separated the two germline ends. CDR3 amino acids: CASSDRAGVGNTIYF. The CDR3 bases are TGTGCCAGCAGTGATAGGGCAGGGGTCGGAAACACCATATATTTT.

This sequence joins TRBV19 and TRBJ1-1; TRBD1 aligns across 7 bases. There are 15 residues in the CDR3. Germline assignment: CDR1 LNHDA and CDR2 SQIVND (reference sequence). The ends lost 7 bases at V and 0 bases at J; junction bases unmatched: 8. The CDR3 protein is CASTPGGTVNTEAFF. In nucleotides, the CDR3 is TGTGCCAGTACTCCAGGCGGGACAGTGAACACTGAAGCTTTCTTT.

This chain's CDR3 is CASSYSRVGNQPQHF. The CDR3 DNA reads as TGTGCCAGCAGTTACTCAAGGGTGGGTAATCAGCCCCAGCATTTT. The chain recombines TRBV6-5 with TRBJ1-5; D remains unclear. Deletions cut 0 bases from V and 4 bases from J, with 10 bases between. Germline CDR1 MNHEY, CDR2 SVGAGI. The CDR3 is made up of 15 amino acids.

The chain employs TRBV6-6 and TRBJ1-2, with D uncertain. V lost 6 bases to trimming and J lost 4 bases, with 15 bases between them. The CDR3 covers 14 residues. Germline V gene data show CDR1 as MNHNY and CDR2 as SVGAGI (reference sequence). Here the CDR3 DNA reads TGTGCCAGCAGAGAAACGGGTTGGGGCTATGGCTACACCTTC. This gives the protein CASRETGWGYGYTF.

As concerns this clone: Compared with germline, one end of the junction differs, possibly owing to a read error. The chain uses TRBV7-7 and TRBJ2-3; D gene uncertain. Germline V CDR1 and CDR2: SSHAT, FNYEAQ (reference sequence). This CDR3 has 15 residues. In nucleotides, the CDR3 is TGTGCTAGCAGCTCCGGAAGTTTCGGGACAGATACGCAGTATTTT. Translation: CASSSGSFGTDTQYF.

This rearrangement joins TRBV2 to TRBJ2-3; TRBD2 matches at 7 bases. The CDR3 contains 16 residues. Germline values: CDR1 SNHLY, CDR2 FYNNEI. V lost 4 bases, J lost 5 bases, and 12 bases stayed unmatched. The CDR3 region is CASSGGSGTGEDTQYF. Written as DNA, the CDR3 is TGTGCCAGCAGTGGTGGGAGCGGGACCGGGGAAGATACGCAGTATTTT.

This chain joins TRBV5-1 and TRBJ1-1, with D hard to call. The germline V gene has CDR1 SGHRS and CDR2 YFSETQ. Trimming removed 0 bases from V and 7 bases from J, with 10 bases in between. The CDR3 sequence is 13 residues long. This chain's CDR3 is CASSLDAGREAFF. CDR3 nucleotides: TGCGCCAGCAGCTTGGATGCGGGTCGTGAAGCTTTCTTT. Looking up the rest from reference TRBV5-1 and TRBJ1-1 gives the full variable domain: KAGVTQTPRYLIKTRGQQVTLSCSPISGHRSVSWYQQTPGQGLQFLFEYFSETQRNKGNFPGRFSGRQFSNSRSEMNVSTLELGDSALYLCASSLDAGREAFFGQGTRLTVV.

The V call is TRBV6-5, the J call TRBJ2-1; TRBD2 matches at 8 bases. The V gene's germline CDR1 is MNHEY and CDR2 SVGAGI. The CDR3 length is 14 residues. The ends lost 6 bases at V and 7 bases at J; junction bases unmatched: 8. CDR3 residues: CASSGTRWGNEQFF. In DNA, the CDR3 is TGTGCCAGCAGCGGGACTAGATGGGGAAATGAGCAGTTCTTC.

This clone was observed a handful of times. The genes are TRBV30 and TRBJ1-1; D is unresolved. Germline V lookup: CDR1 GTSNPN, CDR2 SVGIG (reference sequence). The V gene lost 7 bases and the J gene lost 0 bases, with 9 bases spanning the gap. The length of the CDR3 is 12 residues. CDR3 region: CAYGRMNTEAFF. CDR3 nucleotide sequence: TGTGCCTACGGACGGATGAACACTGAAGCTTTCTTT.

V gene TRBV7-3 combines with J gene TRBJ2-1; D remains unclear. Looked up from germline, CDR1 is SGHTA and CDR2 is FQGTGA. The V end lost 8 bases, the J end lost 0 bases, and 14 bases lay between the germline ends. This CDR3 is built from 15 residues. For the CDR3, the DNA is TGTGCCAGCTCTGCAGGCGATTCCTCCTACAATGAGCAGTTCTTC. Amino acids: CASSAGDSSYNEQFF.

The chain recombines TRBV19 with TRBJ1-5; D unresolved. CDR1 and CDR2 (germline): LNHDA, SQIVND (reference sequence). This CDR3 has 12 amino acids. V was clipped by 8 bases and J by 7 bases, with 12 bases between them. The CDR3, as DNA: TGTGCCAGTCAGTCCCGGTGGCAGCCCCAGCATTTT. Translation gives CASQSRWQPQHF.

The genes are TRBV2 and TRBJ2-5; TRBD1 matches at 10 bases. The V segment lost 11 bases and the J segment 5 bases; nucleotides outside the gene matches: 14. CDR3 length equals 15 residues. Germline assignment: CDR1 SNHLY and CDR2 FYNNEI. The CDR3: CAGKRGTGEGETQYF. The CDR3 coding sequence is TGTGCCGGAAAACGCGGGACAGGGGAAGGGGAGACCCAGTACTTC.

This clone has a single count. This rearrangement joins TRBV6-6 to TRBJ2-7; 12 bases align to TRBD2. The germline gives CDR1 MNHNY, CDR2 SVGAGI (reference sequence). The CDR3 spans 16 residues. Unmatched junction bases numbered 6, after V lost 6 bases and J lost 0 bases. The DNA for the CDR3 is TGTGCCAGCAGAACTAGCGGGGGGTCTAGCTCCTACGAGCAGTACTTC. This encodes CASRTSGGSSSYEQYF.

V is TRBV9 and J is TRBJ1-1; D is unclear. CDR1 is SGDLS, CDR2 YYNGEE, per germline. V gave up 3 bases and J gave up 4 bases, with 13 bases separating them. The CDR3 runs 14 residues. CDR3 sequence (DNA): TGTGCCAGCAGCGCCCAGACAATAAGCACTGAAGCTTTCTTT. Translated: CASSAQTISTEAFF.